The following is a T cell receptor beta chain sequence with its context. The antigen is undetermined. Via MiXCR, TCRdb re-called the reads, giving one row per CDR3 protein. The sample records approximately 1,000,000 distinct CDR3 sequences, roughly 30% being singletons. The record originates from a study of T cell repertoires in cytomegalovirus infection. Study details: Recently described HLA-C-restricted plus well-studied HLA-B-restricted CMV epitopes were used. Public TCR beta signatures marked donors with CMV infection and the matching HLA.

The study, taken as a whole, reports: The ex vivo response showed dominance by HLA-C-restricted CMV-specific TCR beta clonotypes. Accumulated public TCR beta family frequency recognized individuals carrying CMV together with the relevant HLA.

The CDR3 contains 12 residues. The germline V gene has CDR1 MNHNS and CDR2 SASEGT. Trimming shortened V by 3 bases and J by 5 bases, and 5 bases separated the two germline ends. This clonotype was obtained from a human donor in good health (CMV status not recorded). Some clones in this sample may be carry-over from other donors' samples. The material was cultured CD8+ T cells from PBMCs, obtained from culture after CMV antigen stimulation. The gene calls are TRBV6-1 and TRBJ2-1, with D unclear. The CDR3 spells CASSDSNNEQFF. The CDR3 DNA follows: TGTGCCAGCAGTGACAGTAACAATGAGCAGTTCTTC.